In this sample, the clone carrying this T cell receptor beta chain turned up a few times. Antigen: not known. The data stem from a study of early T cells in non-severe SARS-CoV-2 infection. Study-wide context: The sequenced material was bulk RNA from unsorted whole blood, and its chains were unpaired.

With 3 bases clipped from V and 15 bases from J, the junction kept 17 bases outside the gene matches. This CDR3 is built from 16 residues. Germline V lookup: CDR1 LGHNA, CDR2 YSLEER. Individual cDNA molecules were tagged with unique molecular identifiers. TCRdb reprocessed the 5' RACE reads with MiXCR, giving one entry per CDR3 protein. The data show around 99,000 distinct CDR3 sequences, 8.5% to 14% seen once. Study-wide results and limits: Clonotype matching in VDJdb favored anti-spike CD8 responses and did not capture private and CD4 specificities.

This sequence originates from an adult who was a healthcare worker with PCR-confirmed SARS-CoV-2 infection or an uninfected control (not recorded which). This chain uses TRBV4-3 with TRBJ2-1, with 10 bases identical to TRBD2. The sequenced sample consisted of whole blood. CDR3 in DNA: TGCGCCAGCAGCCAGGGGCCCAGCGGGGGGGACATTGGGCTGTTCTTC. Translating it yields CASSQGPSGGDIGLFF.